The sequence of this T cell receptor beta chain was determined in a study of blood T cell repertoires in COVID-19. Looking at the study overall: The United States, Italy and Spain were the sources of the acute and convalescent COVID-19 samples. T cells, B-cell-depleted T cells, or PBMCs provided the cDNA or gDNA that served as material.

The trim removed 2 bases at V and 8 bases at J, leaving 7 bases unmatched. The CDR3 consists of 16 residues. Germline CDR1 and CDR2: LGHDT and YNNKEL (reference sequence). Authors' processing steps: Counts of nucleated cells, estimated from reference gene primer amplification, were obtained. This table comes from immunoSEQ multiplex PCR, and its TCRdb copy is limited to in-frame clones, with some not included. The V and J calls and clone size are taken from that table; D and trimming were inferred from the DNA. The top ten hold about 8.6% of the sample, which has fewer than 350,000 clones, approximately 86% seen once.

The chain is built from TRBV3-1 (or the pseudogene TRBV3-2) and TRBJ1-6, with 9 positions matching TRBD1. This TCR derives from a man in his forties with active or convalescent COVID-19. The sample was peripheral blood. This CDR3 reads CASSQTLNRGHSPLHF. The DNA of the CDR3 is TGTGCCAGCAGCCAAACCCTAAACAGGGGGCATTCACCCCTCCACTTT.